A selection of T cell receptor beta chains follows, all from one sample in a study of response to subunit inactivated influenza vaccine. TCRdb reanalysed the RT-PCR reads using MiXCR and keeps one entry per CDR3 protein. The sample lists 700,000 to 900,000 distinct CDR3 sequences, around 20% occurring once. The sequencing used PBMCs from blood, collected roughly 5 days after vaccination. The source is a middle-aged man who received an inactivated influenza vaccine. Each CDR3 is given with its conserved first and last residue. D genes are given only for firm matches. Size is omitted from some rows. Given values are once, few, many or a class for expanded clones.

>TRBJ2-2|TRBV5-6|13|few|-
TGTGCCAGCAGCTTTCCAACTGCCGGGGAGCTGTTTTTT
CASSFPTAGELFF
>TRBJ2-1|TRBV24-1|15|many|TRBD2
TGTGCCACCAGTGATTCCCTAGCGGGAGTGGGTGAGCAGTTCTTC
CATSDSLAGVGEQFF
>TRBJ2-7|TRBV7-6|15|once|TRBD1
TGTGCCAGCAGCTCCAGACAGGGTGCAACCTACGAGCAGTACTTC
CASSSRQGATYEQYF
>TRBJ1-6|TRBV12-3/TRBV12-4|14|-|TRBD1
TGTGCCAGCAGTTCCCGGGACAGATATTCACCCCTCCACTTT
CASSSRDRYSPLHF
>TRBJ1-1|TRBV10-2|16|few|TRBD1
TGCGCCAGCAGTGGGGACAGCCAAAGGATGAACACTGAAGCTTTCTTT
CASSGDSQRMNTEAFF
>TRBJ2-7|TRBV7-2|14|-|-
TGTGCCAGCGGGAAGATGGGGGGAACCTACGAGCAGTACTTC
CASGKMGGTYEQYF
>TRBJ2-7|TRBV7-6|14|once|-
TGTGCCAGCAGCTTAGAACGGGTCCTATCCGAGCAGTACTTC
CASSLERVLSEQYF
>TRBJ2-7|TRBV5-4|15|-|-
TGTGCCAGCAGCCGGGGAGATCGTCCTGGCTACGAGCAGTACTTC
CASSRGDRPGYEQYF
>TRBJ2-7|TRBV20-1|14|-|TRBD1
TGCAGTGCTAGATCAAACAGGGGACACTACGAGCAGTACTTC
CSARSNRGHYEQYF
>TRBJ1-2|TRBV30|14|-|-
TGTGCCTGGAGTGTACTGGGGGCTCGGAATGGCTACACCTTC
CAWSVLGARNGYTF
>TRBJ2-1|TRBV7-2|15|-|TRBD1
TGTGCCAGCAGCAAGGACAGGGCCTCCTACAATGAGCAGTTCTTC
CASSKDRASYNEQFF
>TRBJ2-5|TRBV4-2|17|-|TRBD2
TGTGCCAGCAGCCCCAGGGGGACTAGCGGTCCTCAAGAGACCCAGTACTTC
CASSPRGTSGPQETQYF
>TRBJ2-1|TRBV29-1|15|-|TRBD2
TGCAGCGTTGACGAGCGGGGGAACCCCTACAATGAGCAGTTCTTC
CSVDERGNPYNEQFF
>TRBJ2-1|TRBV7-9|16|-|TRBD2
TGTGACAGCAGCTTACAGGTACAGCGGGAGAATCGGGAGCAGTTCTTC
CDSSLQVQRENREQFF
>TRBJ2-7|TRBV7-2|15|few|TRBD2
TGTGCCAGCAGCCACGGCGGGGGGGCTTACTACGAGCAGTACTTC
CASSHGGGAYYEQYF
>TRBJ2-7|TRBV28|16|-|-
TGTGCCAGCAGTTCCCGACAGTACTATGGATCTTACGAGCAGTACTTC
CASSSRQYYGSYEQYF
>TRBJ1-6|TRBV18|14|few|-
TGTGCCAGCTCACCACCTTCGGGAAATCCACCCCTCCACTTT
CASSPPSGNPPLHF
>TRBJ1-1|TRBV5-1|16|-|-
TGCGCCAGCAGCTTGTTAGGGCAGGGGATGGAGACTGAAGCTTTCTTT
CASSLLGQGMETEAFF
>TRBJ2-7|TRBV25-1|15|-|-
TGTGCCAGCAGTAGAGGGGTCCGGCGACGCTCCGAGCAGTACTTC
CASSRGVRRRSEQYF
>TRBJ2-1|TRBV10-3|12|-|-
TGTGCCATCAGCCTGCAGAACAATGAGCAGTTCTTC
CAISLQNNEQFF
>TRBJ1-1|TRBV7-2|16|few|TRBD1
TGTGCCAGCAGCTTAGGGGGACAGGGGGTGAACACTGAAGCTTTCTTT
CASSLGGQGVNTEAFF
>TRBJ2-7|TRBV6-1|12|-|-
TGTGCCAGCAGTGAAGCTAACTACGAGCAGTACTTC
CASSEANYEQYF
>TRBJ2-2|TRBV27|16|few|TRBD1
TGTGCCAGCAGTTTCGGGGACAGGGTCGTAATCGGGGAGCTGTTTTTT
CASSFGDRVVIGELFF
>TRBJ2-2|TRBV5-1|16|-|-
TGCGCCAGCAGCTTCCTTCGGACGGAGAACACCGGGGAGCTGTTTTTT
CASSFLRTENTGELFF
>TRBJ2-7|TRBV30|12|few|-
TGTGCCTGGAGCCGGGACTCCTACGAGCAGTACTTC
CAWSRDSYEQYF
>TRBJ1-6|TRBV9|18|few|TRBD1
TGTGCCAGCAGCCTCGATAAGGACAGGGGGCTCTATAATTCACCCCTCCACTTT
CASSLDKDRGLYNSPLHF
>TRBJ1-1|TRBV7-2|12|-|TRBD1
TGTGCCAGCAGCTCACAGGGGGCTGAAGCTTTCTTT
CASSSQGAEAFF
>TRBJ1-2|TRBV27|15|-|-
TGTGCCAGCAGTTTATCAATAGGGGTCGCGGATGGCTACACCTTC
CASSLSIGVADGYTF
>TRBJ2-1|TRBV29-1|13|many|TRBD2
TGCAGCGTCGGCGGGAGGGCCAAGAATGAGCAGTTCTTC
CSVGGRAKNEQFF
>TRBJ2-7|TRBV21-1|15|-|-
TGTGCCAGCAGCAAGGTCGGAATTAGCTCCTACGAGCAGTACTTC
CASSKVGISSYEQYF
>TRBJ2-1|TRBV7-2|15|-|TRBD1
TGTGCCAGCAGCTTACGGACAGGGGGCAGGAATGAGCAGTTCTTC
CASSLRTGGRNEQFF
>TRBJ1-2|TRBV7-2|15|many|-
TGTGCCAGCAGCTTAAGCCGGGGGGGAAACTATGGCTACACCTTC
CASSLSRGGNYGYTF
>TRBJ2-5|TRBV3-1|12|-|-
TGTGCCAGCAGCCAGCTAGCAGGGACCCAGTACTTC
CASSQLAGTQYF
>TRBJ2-5|TRBV20-1|16|-|-
TGCAGTGCTAGAGGGGTGTTCGGTCATCTCCAAGAGACCCAGTACTTC
CSARGVFGHLQETQYF
>TRBJ2-2|TRBV20-1|16|few|TRBD1
TGCAGTGCCCCCACCGGGACAGGGGGCGGCACCGGGGAGCTGTTTTTT
CSAPTGTGGGTGELFF
>TRBJ1-5|TRBV9|13|few|-
TGTGCCAGCAGCCCAGCGGTGGATCAGCCCCAGCATTTT
CASSPAVDQPQHF
>TRBJ2-1|TRBV11-2|15|few|TRBD1
TGTGCCAGCAGCTCTTACGGGACAGGGAATACTGAGCAGTTCTTC
CASSSYGTGNTEQFF
>TRBJ2-1|TRBV6-2/TRBV6-3|15|-|TRBD2
TGTGCCAGCAGTTTCTATAGCGGGAGCCAGAATGAGCAGTTCTTC
CASSFYSGSQNEQFF
>TRBJ2-5|TRBV6-2/TRBV6-3|13|many|-
TGTGCCAGCTCCGGGACGGAGCAAGAGACCCAGTACTTC
CASSGTEQETQYF
>TRBJ2-1|TRBV6-5|17|-|TRBD1
TGTGCCAGCAGTTACTCGCGACAGGGTTTTATTATTAATGAGCAGTTCTTC
CASSYSRQGFIINEQFF
>TRBJ2-3|TRBV5-1|16|few|TRBD2
TGCGCCAGCAGCTCCTTCGCTAGCGGGGGGGCTGATACGCAGTATTTT
CASSSFASGGADTQYF
>TRBJ2-2|TRBV7-2|13|few|-
TGTGCCAGCAGCCTGGGATGGAGGGGGGAGCTGTTTTTT
CASSLGWRGELFF
>TRBJ2-3|TRBV7-2|15|-|TRBD2
TGTGCCAGCAGCCCGTGGACTAGAAGCACAGATACGCAGTATTTT
CASSPWTRSTDTQYF
>TRBJ2-2|TRBV12-3/TRBV12-4|11|few|-
TGTGCCAGCAGAATTACCGGGGAGCTGTTTTTT
CASRITGELFF
>TRBJ2-1|TRBV18|14|few|-
TGTGCCAGCTCACCACGGGGGACCTACAATGAGCAGTTCTTC
CASSPRGTYNEQFF
>TRBJ1-5|TRBV5-8|15|few|-
TGTGCCAGCAGCTTGAACGGGAGGGCCAATCAGCCCCAGCATTTT
CASSLNGRANQPQHF
>TRBJ2-3|TRBV6-2/TRBV6-3|17|few|TRBD2
TGTGCCAGCTCCTACCGTGAGGGCGGGAGGCGCGCAGATACGCAGTATTTT
CASSYREGGRRADTQYF
>TRBJ2-1|TRBV5-1|16|-|-
TGCGCCAGCAGCCCCCCTGGGCTCGTCTCCTACAATGAGCAGTTCTTC
CASSPPGLVSYNEQFF